The T cell receptor (beta chain) under discussion was sequenced for a study of immune heterogeneity within non-small cell lung tumors (dated by TCRdb to about 2018). Background on the whole study: By histology, a few squamous cell carcinomas, about 10 non-squamous carcinomas and 1 tumor not otherwise specified were included. The study combined whole-exome sequencing, RNA-seq and TCR beta repertoire sequencing of multiple spatially distinct regions from each NSCLC tumor to examine intratumoral immune heterogeneity. TCR repertoire analysis included 57 tumor loci from about 15 patients, whereas transcriptome data included only 45 or so loci from 12 patients. Neoantigen binding to each patient's HLA alleles was predicted with netMHCpan-3.0 for mutant peptides of 8 to 11 amino acids. Study-wide findings and limitations: Identical dominant CDR3B clonotypes recurred across loci within a patient, yet different tumor locations also harbored unique high-frequency clones. High-frequency TCR beta clonotypes were found to be largely distinct between individual patients. Local tumor mutational burden and local T-cell repertoire clonality had a statistically significant but moderate positive correlation (R about 0.35).

This clonotype is classified as medium-sized (0.01 to 0.1%). Its antigen is currently not known. The record has no base qualities; no much larger clone is one base away. A multiplex PCR system amplified the TCR beta CDR3 region, with a first 10-cycle round using 32 V-gene forward and 13 J-gene reverse primers. The first PCR round was done with a QIAGEN Multiplex PCR Kit, and the primer sequences were filed in Chinese patent CN105087789A. Illumina universal primers were added in a second PCR round performed with the Phusion High-Fidelity PCR Kit. Paired-end sequencing of TCR libraries was carried out on the Illumina HiSeq X Ten platform at a read length of 151 bp. On the study's bioinformatics: Reads lacking multiplex PCR primers were removed with Cutadapt, read pairs were merged with PEAR, and CDR3 regions were called with MiXCR default settings. Repertoire diversity was assessed by Shannon entropy, and clonality was calculated as one minus the Shannon entropy divided by the ln of the count of productive unique sequences. A clonotype counted as a dominant or high-frequency T-cell clone when its frequency was 0.5% or higher. TCRdb itself trimmed the public reads at Q25 with fastp, ran MiXCR and retained productive beta chains. CDR3 protein sequences are deduplicated, and each keeps its most common genes and DNA. It is TCRdb's table, rather than the study itself, that gives the V and J calls and clone size. This sample comprises about 15,000 distinct CDR3 sequences, around 28% of them detected only once. Together, the top ten hold approximately 4.1% of the sample.

Genomic DNA extracted from bulk tumor tissue served as TCR template, with around 600 ng gDNA amplified per sample. During surgery, multiple biopsies were taken from each primary tumor, with sampling sites spaced as far apart as possible within the tumor mass. The study cohort was described as untreated, and patients were newly diagnosed NSCLC cases undergoing curative surgery. The samples came from under 19 patients with newly diagnosed non-small cell lung cancer who were having surgery intended to be curative. Two independent pathologists examined the resected tumor masses. Sequencing was performed only on DNA and RNA samples of high quality. The sequenced sample consisted of lung tumor tissue. The source of this sequence is a man aged 40-55 years with non-small cell lung cancer.

The DNA sequence is given as TGTGCCAGCAGTTACTCTGCAGGGGGCAGGAACTATGGCTACACCTTC. The resulting protein is CASSYSAGGRNYGYTF. Rearrangement joined TRBV6-5 to TRBJ1-2; 8 central bases correspond to TRBD1. Via the germline V gene, CDR1 is MNHEY and CDR2 SVGAGI. The CDR3, from cysteine to phenylalanine, totals 16 residues. Kept here is only the CDR3 DNA, which spans 48 bases and is read in frame from base 1. Ends trimmed: V by 0 bases, J by 2 bases; bases unmatched to a gene: 5.